This T cell receptor (beta chain) was sequenced during a study of blood T cells in healthy people across ages. The study's findings and limits: Considered underestimates were the diversity estimates obtained from one million T cells. Diversity was higher, and naive CD4+ cells more numerous, in long-lived donors than in aged donors.

Worth noting for this clonotype: Its antigen is not known. One end of the junction varies from germline; a read error may be responsible.

A second PCR of roughly 7 to 11 cycles used a sample-barcoded 5' primer and a J-beta primer mix. Each cDNA molecule was tagged by a template-switch adaptor that had 12 random nucleotides. TCRdb re-called the 5' RACE reads through MiXCR, storing one row per CDR3 protein. The table has hundreds of thousands of distinct CDR3 sequences, 40% to 65% seen once. Germline lookup yields CDR1 LNHNV and CDR2 YYDKDF (reference sequence). This CDR3 has 15 amino acids. This chain links TRBV15 with TRBJ2-7; 8 nucleotides line up with TRBD2. The sequence was collected from a woman over 75 in good health. The sample consisted of blood. The CDR3 here is CATGSLGGRKYEQYF. CDR3 DNA sequence: TGTGCCACCGGCAGCCTCGGCGGGAGGAAATACGAGCAGTACTTC.